One sample yielded the 27 T cell receptor beta chains listed below, sequenced in a study of Ad26.COV2.S vaccination and SARS-CoV-2 variants. The treatment: approximately 18 received Ad26.COV2.S at low or high dose, single or two shots; about five received placebo; per-sample allocation not given. Vaccine and placebo recipients were sampled on day 63 after the first injection. Assay used: immunoSEQ multiplex PCR; TCRdb lists only in-frame clones, some missing. The sample contains around 310,000 clones, roughly 90% of which appear only once. The sample consisted of peripheral blood, taken in a trial of Ad26.COV2.S vaccine versus placebo. These receptors all stem from a person between 18 and 65 years old who received the Ad26.COV2.S COVID-19 vaccine or a placebo.

The chain joins TRBV28 to TRBJ2-5; the D gene could be TRBD1 or TRBD2 (5 bases each). The V end lost 5 bases, the J end lost 10 bases, and 14 bases lay between the germline ends. CDR3 length: 12 amino acids. Germline values: CDR1 MDHEN, CDR2 SYDVKM. Here the CDR3 reads CASSGDHRVQYF. The CDR3 nucleotides are TGTGCCAGCAGTGGGGACCATAGGGTCCAGTACTTC.

The J gene is TRBJ1-1, the V gene TRBV7-2; 8 nucleotides line up with TRBD1. CDR1 and CDR2 (germline): SGHTA, FQGNSA. This CDR3 has 15 residues. The junction had 8 bases not matched to a gene; V was cut back by 5 bases and J by 3 bases. The DNA for the CDR3 is TGTGCCAGCAGCCCCGAGACAGGGGTCGACACTGAAGCTTTCTTT. Encoded protein: CASSPETGVDTEAFF.

Remarks on this clone: The same CDR3 is also encoded by other DNA sequences in this sample. This CDR3 reads CASSDRGNQPQHF. The CDR3 DNA sequence: TGTGCCAGCAGCGACAGGGGAAATCAGCCCCAGCATTTT. This rearrangement joins TRBV6-5 to TRBJ1-5; 8 nucleotides align to TRBD1. There are 13 residues in the CDR3. Germline V gene lookup returns CDR1 MNHEY and CDR2 SVGAGI. V lost 6 bases to trimming and J lost 4 bases; unmatched junction nucleotides: 2.

The V call is TRBV11-2, the J call TRBJ2-3; tentatively, D is TRBD1 (6 bases). CDR1 is SGHAT and CDR2 is FQNNGV in the germline V gene. CDR3 size: 15 residues. V lost 5 bases and J 0 bases, leaving 12 bases between the germline ends. The CDR3 here is CASSLGASSTDTQYF. CDR3 in DNA: TGTGCCAGCAGCCTGGGGGCTAGCAGCACAGATACGCAGTATTTT.

The chain links TRBV7-2 to TRBJ1-1; D ambiguous. The germline CDR1 and CDR2 sequences are SGHTA and FQGNSA. V was pared by 5 bases and J by 1 base, with 8 bases between. This CDR3 comprises 13 residues. CDR3 DNA sequence: TGTGCCAGCAGCCCACGGGGGAACACTGAAGCTTTCTTT. Protein product: CASSPRGNTEAFF.

The rearrangement links TRBV6-5 to TRBJ1-1; D may be TRBD1 (5 bases). Trimming pared 2 bases from V and 5 bases from J, leaving 12 bases between. From germline, CDR1 is MNHEY and CDR2 SVGAGI. The CDR3 has 14 amino acids. This CDR3 is CASSYTNGGTEAFF. CDR3 nucleotides: TGTGCCAGCAGTTACACCAACGGGGGGACTGAAGCTTTCTTT.

The gene calls are TRBV30 and TRBJ1-2; TRBD1 matches at 7 bases. The V and J ends lost 4 bases and 4 bases, in that order; junction bases with no gene match: 15. There are 16 residues in the CDR3. Germline V gives CDR1 GTSNPN, CDR2 SVGIG (reference sequence). This chain's CDR3 is CAWKSLSEGAFYGYTF. CDR3 nucleotides: TGTGCCTGGAAGAGTCTGTCGGAGGGGGCCTTCTATGGCTACACCTTC. Looking up the rest from reference TRBV30 and TRBJ1-2 gives the full variable domain: SQTIHQWPATLVQPVGSPLSLECTVEGTSNPNLYWYRQAAGRGLQLLFYSVGIGQISSEVPQNLSASRPQDRQFILSSKKLLLSDSGFYLCAWKSLSEGAFYGYTFGSGTRLTVV.

Here the CDR3 reads CASSHGLAGGGEQFF. Here the CDR3 DNA reads TGCGCCAGCAGCCACGGACTAGCGGGAGGGGGGGAGCAGTTCTTC. J is TRBJ2-1 and V is TRBV5-1; 15 bases line up with TRBD2. The CDR3 has 15 residues. CDR1 and CDR2 from the germline V gene are SGHRS and YFSETQ. V lost 4 bases and J lost 10; bases outside the gene matches: 6. Together with reference TRBV5-1 and TRBJ2-1, the CDR3 gives the full variable domain: KAGVTQTPRYLIKTRGQQVTLSCSPISGHRSVSWYQQTPGQGLQFLFEYFSETQRNKGNFPGRFSGRQFSNSRSEMNVSTLELGDSALYLCASSHGLAGGGEQFFGPGTRLTVL.

This clone was detected only once. The J gene is TRBJ1-5, the V gene TRBV19; TRBD1 agrees at 8 bases. CDR1 LNHDA and CDR2 SQIVND come from the germline V gene (reference sequence). The CDR3 totals 13 residues. The ends lost 6 bases at V and 7 bases at J; junction bases unmatched: 5. CDR3 nucleotides: TGTGCCAGTAGAGGACAGGGAGGACAGCCCCAGCATTTT. Its translation: CASRGQGGQPQHF.

The chain recombines TRBV7-9 with TRBJ2-1, with D possibly being TRBD1 (6 bases). Germline lookup yields CDR1 SEHNR and CDR2 FQNEAQ (reference sequence). This CDR3 contains 17 residues. The ends were cut back, 2 bases at V and 7 bases at J, with 21 bases in the middle. The CDR3 DNA reads as TGTGCCAGCAGCTTAAGGTTGGGACAAGCCTTTTTGAATGAGCAGTTCTTC. Encoded protein: CASSLRLGQAFLNEQFF. Using reference TRBV7-9 and TRBJ2-1 for the parts outside the CDR3, the full variable domain is DTGVSQNPRHKITKRGQNVTFRCDPISEHNRLYWYRQTLGQGPEFLTYFQNEAQLEKSRLLSDRFSAERPKGSFSTLEIQRTEQGDSAMYLCASSLRLGQAFLNEQFFGPGTRLTVL.

Concerning this clone itself: The same CDR3 arises from other DNA sequences in this sample as well. J is TRBJ2-1 and V is TRBV7-2; 10 bases align to TRBD2. This CDR3 has 15 amino acids. Germline CDR1 SGHTA, CDR2 FQGNSA. The ends lost 4 bases at V and 3 bases at J; junction bases unmatched: 3. The DNA of the CDR3 is TGTGCCAGCAGCTCGACTAGCGGGCACTACAATGAGCAGTTCTTC. Protein sequence: CASSSTSGHYNEQFF.

The chain combines TRBV19 with TRBJ1-1; 8 bases agree with TRBD1. Germline assignment: CDR1 LNHDA and CDR2 SQIVND (reference sequence). V lost 3 bases, J lost 8 bases, and 5 bases stayed unmatched. The CDR3 contains 13 residues. In DNA, the CDR3 is TGTGCCAGTAGTATGTTGTCAGGGGGCGAAGCTTTCTTT. Encoded protein: CASSMLSGGEAFF.

J is TRBJ1-5 and V is TRBV28; 7 bases agree with TRBD1. V trimming: 3 bases; J trimming: 5 bases; junction bases outside the gene matches: 7. CDR1 is MDHEN and CDR2 is SYDVKM in the germline V gene. The CDR3 runs 15 residues. CDR3 sequence: CASSLGRTGYQPQHF. The CDR3 DNA reads as TGTGCCAGCAGTTTGGGACGGACAGGCTATCAGCCCCAGCATTTT.

The chain employs TRBV5-4 and TRBJ2-6; D may be TRBD1 (6 bases). V was cut by 0 bases and J by 1 base, with 17 bases left in between. The CDR3 loop spans 19 amino acids. Germline V gives CDR1 SGHNT, CDR2 YYREEE (reference sequence). This CDR3 reads CASSLVAPGAVSGANVLTF. The CDR3 nucleotides read TGTGCCAGCAGCTTGGTTGCGCCAGGGGCGGTTTCTGGGGCCAACGTCCTGACTTTC.

The gene calls are TRBV27 and TRBJ2-3, with D tentatively TRBD1 (5 bases). The V gene's germline CDR1 is MNHEY and CDR2 SMNVEV (reference sequence). The CDR3 covers 16 residues. The ends were cut back, 6 bases at V and 0 bases at J, with 16 bases in the middle. CDR3 sequence reads: CASRSQGFSSTDTQYF. CDR3 bases: TGTGCCAGCAGATCGCAGGGATTTTCTAGCACAGATACGCAGTATTTT.

As DNA, the CDR3 is TGTGCCAGCAGCTTATGGGGAGGAAGCAATCAGCCCCAGCATTTT. Amino acids: CASSLWGGSNQPQHF. The chain carries TRBV7-2 and TRBJ1-5; no clear D. The CDR3 length is 15 residues. Trimming cost V 2 bases and J 1 base, with 9 bases left between them. In germline, CDR1 is SGHTA, CDR2 FQGNSA.

In its sample, this clone was seen a few times. The CDR3: CASSSGPRGWYEQYF. CDR3 DNA sequence: TGTGCCAGCAGCTCGGGACCGCGGGGTTGGTACGAGCAGTACTTC. This chain joins TRBV13 and TRBJ2-7; D perhaps matches TRBD2 (6 bases). The CDR3 is 15 residues long. Trimming removed 4 bases from V and 4 bases from J, with 17 bases in between. The germline CDR1 and CDR2 sequences are PRHDT and FYEKMQ (reference sequence).

The chain has TRBV5-5 and TRBJ2-5; D remains unclear. Germline V gives CDR1 SGHKS, CDR2 YYEKEE (reference sequence). The CDR3 runs to 12 residues. With 5 bases removed from V and 7 bases from J, the gap between germline ends came to 12 bases. CDR3 region: CASSFFWGTQYF. The DNA of the CDR3 is TGTGCCAGCAGTTTCTTTTGGGGGACCCAGTACTTC.

This chain connects TRBV27 to TRBJ2-3, with 7 bases fitting TRBD1. V lost 4 bases to trimming and J lost 4 bases; unmatched junction nucleotides: 11. The CDR3 covers 16 residues. Germline-derived CDR1 and CDR2 are MNHEY and SMNVEV (reference sequence). In nucleotides, the CDR3 is TGTGCCAGCAGTTCGGACAGGCCTGGGATAGCAGATACGCAGTATTTT. Its translation is CASSSDRPGIADTQYF.

The V and J genes are TRBV19 and TRBJ1-4; D is undetermined. The CDR3 is 18 residues long. Germline-derived CDR1 and CDR2 are LNHDA and SQIVND (reference sequence). Deletions cut 10 bases from V and 0 bases from J, with 24 bases between. The CDR3 DNA sequence: TGTGCCACGTTCGGAGTTGAGGGCAAAAGGGCAACTAATGAAAAACTGTTTTTT. It yields the protein CATFGVEGKRATNEKLFF.

The chain is built from TRBV4-3 and TRBJ2-1, with TRBD2 matching over 12 bases. This CDR3 comprises 22 residues. The germline gives CDR1 LGHNA, CDR2 YSLEER. J gave up 3 bases and V 0 bases, and 18 bases lay outside the gene matches. CDR3: CASSQELQGLAGGSGVYNEQFF. The CDR3 DNA is TGCGCCAGCAGCCAAGAGTTGCAGGGTCTAGCGGGGGGGTCCGGTGTCTACAATGAGCAGTTCTTC.

This rearrangement joins TRBV20-1 to TRBJ2-7; D ambiguous. Deletions cut 3 bases from V and 3 bases from J, with 15 bases between. Germline CDR1 reads DFQATT; CDR2 reads SNEGSKA (reference sequence). CDR3 length: 14 amino acids. The chain's CDR3 is CSASILPTGYEQYF. CDR3 DNA: TGCAGTGCTAGTATACTACCCACCGGCTACGAGCAGTACTTC.

The chain uses TRBV29-1 and TRBJ2-7, with a tentative D call TRBD2 (6 bases). The length of the CDR3 is 15 residues. The germline V and J ends were trimmed by 0 bases and 1 base, with 13 bases remaining between them. In germline, CDR1 is SQVTM, CDR2 ANQGSEA. The DNA for the CDR3 is TGCAGCGTTGAAGATCGCCAGGGAGGTTCCTACGAGCAGTACTTC. This codes for CSVEDRQGGSYEQYF.

This chain joins TRBV7-7 and TRBJ2-3; 14 bases match TRBD2. CDR1 and CDR2 from the germline V gene are SSHAT and FNYEAQ (reference sequence). The V gene end was trimmed by 3 bases and the J gene end by 4 bases; junction bases not matched to a gene: 3. This CDR3 spans 16 amino acids. CDR3 nucleotides: TGTGCCAGCAGCTTGGGACTAGCGGGGGTGGCAGATACGCAGTATTTT. Translation gives CASSLGLAGVADTQYF.

The chain couples TRBV29-1 to TRBJ2-3; tentatively, D is TRBD2 (6 bases). The CDR3 loop spans 12 amino acids. CDR1 and CDR2 (germline): SQVTM, ANQGSEA. V was cut by 7 bases and J by 2 bases, with 10 bases left in between. The CDR3 loop is CSGGDPTDTQYF. The CDR3 DNA is TGCAGCGGGGGGGACCCCACAGATACGCAGTATTTT.

The V call is TRBV7-2, the J call TRBJ1-6; D remains unclear. The CDR3 length is 14 residues. CDR1 and CDR2 from the germline V gene are SGHTA and FQGNSA. Between the trimmed V and J ends, which lost 2 bases and 9 bases, there was a span of 11 bases. The CDR3 bases are TGTGCCAGCAGCTTAAGGGAAAGGGTTTCACCCCTCCACTTT. This codes for CASSLRERVSPLHF.

The chain joins TRBV15 to TRBJ2-1; D gene ambiguous. CDR1 is LNHNV, CDR2 YYDKDF, per germline (reference sequence). Trimming stripped 3 bases from V and 9 bases from J, with 9 bases between. The CDR3 loop spans 12 amino acids. DNA of the CDR3: TGTGCCACCAGCAGGGCTGGTATTGAGCAGTTCTTC. Translation gives CATSRAGIEQFF.